The TCR beta chain described here comes from a study of blood T cell repertoires in COVID-19. Overall study context: The United States, Italy and Spain provided the acute and convalescent COVID-19 samples. T cells, B-cell-depleted T cells, or PBMCs supplied cDNA or gDNA.

Per the original data handling: Using reference gene primer amplification, nucleated cell counts were estimated. Data came from immunoSEQ multiplex PCR; TCRdb stores just in-frame clones and leaves some out. V and J calls and clone size follow that table, whereas D and trimming were derived from the DNA. The table records some 180,000 clones, 85% to 90% of them present only once. V was cut by 0 bases and J by 5 bases, with 11 bases left in between. CDR1 is MNHNS and CDR2 is SASEGT in the germline V gene. There are 15 residues in the CDR3. The sample consisted of peripheral blood. The chain links TRBV6-1 to TRBJ2-1, with a tentative D call TRBD1 (5 bases). This clonotype was sampled from a woman aged 55-69 years with acute or convalescent COVID-19. The CDR3 DNA follows: TGTGCCAGCAGTGAAGCCTGGGGCAGGCACAATGAGCAGTTCTTC. Translation gives CASSEAWGRHNEQFF.